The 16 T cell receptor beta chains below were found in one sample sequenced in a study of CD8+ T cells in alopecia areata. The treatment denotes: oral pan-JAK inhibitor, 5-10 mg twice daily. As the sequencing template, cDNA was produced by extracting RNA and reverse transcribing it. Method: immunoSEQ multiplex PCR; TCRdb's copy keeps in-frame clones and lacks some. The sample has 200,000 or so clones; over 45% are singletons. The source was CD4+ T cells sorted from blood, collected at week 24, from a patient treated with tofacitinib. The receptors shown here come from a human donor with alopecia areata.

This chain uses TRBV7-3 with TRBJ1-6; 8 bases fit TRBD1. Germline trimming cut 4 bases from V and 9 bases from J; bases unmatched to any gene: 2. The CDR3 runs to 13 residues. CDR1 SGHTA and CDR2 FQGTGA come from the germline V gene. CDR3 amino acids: CASSSDRGSPLHF. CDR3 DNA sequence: TGTGCCAGCAGCTCCGACAGGGGTTCACCCCTCCACTTT. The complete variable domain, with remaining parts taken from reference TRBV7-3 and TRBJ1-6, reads GAGVSQTPSNKVTEKGKYVELRCDPISGHTALYWYRQSLGQGPEFLIYFQGTGAADDSGLPNDRFFAVRPEGSVSTLKIQRTERGDSAVYLCASSSDRGSPLHFGNGTRLTVT.

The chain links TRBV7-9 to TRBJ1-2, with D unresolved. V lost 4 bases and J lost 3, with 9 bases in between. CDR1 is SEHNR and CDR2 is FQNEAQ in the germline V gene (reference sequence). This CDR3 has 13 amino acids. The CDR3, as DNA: TGTGCCAGCAGCTACCGGGCTGACTATGGCTACACCTTC. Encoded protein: CASSYRADYGYTF. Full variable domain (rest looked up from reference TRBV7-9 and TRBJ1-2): DTGVSQNPRHKITKRGQNVTFRCDPISEHNRLYWYRQTLGQGPEFLTYFQNEAQLEKSRLLSDRFSAERPKGSFSTLEIQRTEQGDSAMYLCASSYRADYGYTFGSGTRLTVV.

CDR3 protein: CAYRDSIQETQYF. The CDR3 DNA reads TGTGCATACCGGGACAGCATCCAAGAGACCCAGTACTTC. This sequence joins TRBV10-3 and TRBJ2-5; 7 nucleotides agree with TRBD1. The CDR3 has 13 residues. In germline, CDR1 is ENHRY, CDR2 SYGVKD.

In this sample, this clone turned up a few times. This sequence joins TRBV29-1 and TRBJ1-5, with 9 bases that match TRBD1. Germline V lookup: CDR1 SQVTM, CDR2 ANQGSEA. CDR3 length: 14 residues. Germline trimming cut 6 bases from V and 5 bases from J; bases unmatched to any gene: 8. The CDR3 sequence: CSVQTGGADQPQHF. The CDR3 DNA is TGCAGCGTCCAGACAGGGGGGGCGGATCAGCCCCAGCATTTT.

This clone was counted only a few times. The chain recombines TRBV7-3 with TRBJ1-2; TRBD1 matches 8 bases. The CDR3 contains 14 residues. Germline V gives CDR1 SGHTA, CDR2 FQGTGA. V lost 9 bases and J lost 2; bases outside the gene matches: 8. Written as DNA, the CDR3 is TGTGCCAGAAGACCGGGACAGGAGAACTATGGCTACACCTTC. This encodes CARRPGQENYGYTF.

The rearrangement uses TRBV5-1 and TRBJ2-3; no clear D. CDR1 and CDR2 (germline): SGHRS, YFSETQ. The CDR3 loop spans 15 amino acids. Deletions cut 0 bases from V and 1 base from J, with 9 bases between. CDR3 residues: CASSLAPRGTDTQYF. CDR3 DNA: TGCGCCAGCAGCTTGGCCCCACGCGGCACAGATACGCAGTATTTT.

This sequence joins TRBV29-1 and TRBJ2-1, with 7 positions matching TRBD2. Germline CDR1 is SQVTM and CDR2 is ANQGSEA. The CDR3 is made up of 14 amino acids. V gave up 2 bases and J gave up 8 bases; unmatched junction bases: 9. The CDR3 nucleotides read TGCAGCGTTGAATTGGGAAGGGACTATTATGAGCAGTTCTTC. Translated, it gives CSVELGRDYYEQFF.

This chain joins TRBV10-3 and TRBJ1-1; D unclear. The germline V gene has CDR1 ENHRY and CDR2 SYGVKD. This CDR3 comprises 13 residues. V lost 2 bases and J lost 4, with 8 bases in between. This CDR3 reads CAISETEFTEAFF. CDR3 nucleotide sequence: TGTGCCATCAGTGAGACTGAGTTCACTGAAGCTTTCTTT.

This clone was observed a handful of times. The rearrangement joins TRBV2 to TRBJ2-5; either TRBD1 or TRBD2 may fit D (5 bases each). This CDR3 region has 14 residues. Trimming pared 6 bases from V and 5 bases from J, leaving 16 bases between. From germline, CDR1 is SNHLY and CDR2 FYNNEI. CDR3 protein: CASRAPEGTETQYF. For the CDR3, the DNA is TGTGCCAGCAGGGCGCCCGAGGGGACCGAGACCCAGTACTTC.

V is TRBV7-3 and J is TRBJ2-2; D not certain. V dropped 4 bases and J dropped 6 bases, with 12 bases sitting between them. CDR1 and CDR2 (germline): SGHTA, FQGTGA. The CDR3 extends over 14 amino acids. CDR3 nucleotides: TGTGCCAGCAGCTCCCCAAACGTCCCCGGGGAGCTGTTTTTT. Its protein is CASSSPNVPGELFF.

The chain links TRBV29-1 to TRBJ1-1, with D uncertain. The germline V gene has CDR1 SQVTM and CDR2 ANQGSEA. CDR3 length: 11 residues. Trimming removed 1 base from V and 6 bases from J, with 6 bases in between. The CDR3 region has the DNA TGCAGCGTTGAAGGGGGAGCTGAAGCTTTCTTT. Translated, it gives CSVEGGAEAFF.

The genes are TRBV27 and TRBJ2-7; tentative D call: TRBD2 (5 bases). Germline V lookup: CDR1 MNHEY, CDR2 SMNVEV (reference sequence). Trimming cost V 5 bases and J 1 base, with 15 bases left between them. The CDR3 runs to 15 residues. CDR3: CASSPGLLGSYEQYF. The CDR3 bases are TGTGCCAGCAGTCCCGGACTGCTGGGGTCCTACGAGCAGTACTTC.

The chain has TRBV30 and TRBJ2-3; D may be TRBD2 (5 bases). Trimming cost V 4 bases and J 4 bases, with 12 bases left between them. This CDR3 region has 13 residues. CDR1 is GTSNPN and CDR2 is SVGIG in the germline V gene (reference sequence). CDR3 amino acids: CAWIRGISDTQYF. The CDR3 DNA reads TGTGCCTGGATTCGGGGTATCTCAGATACGCAGTATTTT.

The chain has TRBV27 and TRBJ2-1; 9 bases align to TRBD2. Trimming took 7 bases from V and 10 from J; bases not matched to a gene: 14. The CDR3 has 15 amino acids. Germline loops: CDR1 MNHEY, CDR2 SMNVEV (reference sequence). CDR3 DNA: TGTGCCAGCACTTCGCTGGGCGGGGGGGCCAGGGAGCAGTTCTTC. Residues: CASTSLGGGAREQFF.

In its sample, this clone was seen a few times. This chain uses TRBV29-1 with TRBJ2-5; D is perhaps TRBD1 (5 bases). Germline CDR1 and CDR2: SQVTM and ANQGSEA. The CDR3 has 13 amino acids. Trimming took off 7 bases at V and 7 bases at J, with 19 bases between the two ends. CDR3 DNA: TGCAGCGCTACAGTTAGGGGCCTGGGGACCCAGTACTTC. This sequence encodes CSATVRGLGTQYF.

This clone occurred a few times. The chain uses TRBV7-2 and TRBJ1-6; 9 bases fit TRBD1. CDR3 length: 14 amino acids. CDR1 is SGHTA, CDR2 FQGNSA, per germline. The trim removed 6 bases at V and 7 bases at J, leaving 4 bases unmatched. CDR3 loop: CASSPGQGNSPLHF. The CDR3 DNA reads TGTGCCAGCAGTCCCGGACAGGGGAATTCACCCCTCCACTTT.